These 27 T cell receptor beta chains share one sample of origin, sequenced in a study of esophageal squamous cell carcinoma under preoperative chemotherapy. In TCRdb, the PCR reads were re-called with MiXCR into one record per CDR3 protein. Among about 18,000 distinct CDR3 sequences listed, more than 45% were seen once. Time point of the sample: after preoperative PTX-NDP chemotherapy. Collection of the sample occurred from a patient given preoperative chemotherapy. Receptors originate from a human donor with esophageal squamous cell carcinoma. The donor label of this sample is uncertain.

The chain is built from TRBV6-5 and TRBJ2-7; tentatively, D is TRBD1 or TRBD2 (5 bases each). V lost 0 bases to trimming and J lost 3 bases, with 21 bases between them. The CDR3 is made up of 18 amino acids. The germline CDR1 and CDR2 sequences are MNHEY and SVGAGI. The CDR3 sequence: CASSYSSWGRGWVYEQYF. For the CDR3, the DNA is TGTGCCAGCAGTTACTCGAGTTGGGGCCGGGGATGGGTCTACGAGCAGTACTTC.

Details on this clonotype: The junction departs from germline at one end; a sequencing error may be responsible. The rearrangement links TRBV7-8 to TRBJ2-3, with D possibly being TRBD2 (5 bases). Germline CDR1 and CDR2: SGHVS and FQNEAQ. CDR3 length: 15 residues. CDR3 nucleotide sequence: TGTGCCAGCAGCTCGGGGATGAGAAGGAAGGATACGCAGTATTTC. Translation gives CASSSGMRRKDTQYF.

The chain carries TRBV6-1 and TRBJ2-2; D possibly matches TRBD1 or TRBD2 (5 bases each). The ends were cut back, 6 bases at V and 16 bases at J, with 24 bases in the middle. CDR3 length: 14 amino acids. From germline, CDR1 is MNHNS and CDR2 SASEGT. CDR3 residues: CASSQGVSTGKQFF. In DNA, the CDR3 is TGTGCCAGCAGCCAGGGAGTGAGCACCGGGAAGCAGTTTTTT.

Concerning this clonotype itself: One end of the junction is discordant with germline, which a read error may explain. This chain links TRBV7-2 with TRBJ2-3, with no clear D. CDR1 is SGHTA and CDR2 is FQGNSA in the germline V gene. This CDR3 contains 15 residues. The CDR3 sequence: CASSDRTVNTDTPRF. The CDR3 nucleotides are TGTGCCAGCAGCGATAGGACCGTTAACACAGATACGCCGCGTTTT.

This clonotype was seen once. The V call is TRBV10-3, the J call TRBJ2-3, with D possibly being TRBD1 (5 bases). Germline CDR1 is ENHRY and CDR2 is SYGVKD. Between the trimmed V and J ends, which lost 2 bases and 5 bases, there was a span of 20 bases. There are 17 residues in the CDR3. The CDR3 region has the DNA TGTGCCATCAGTGAGCGCTCACTTAAGGATACAGGAGATACGCAGTATTTT. Protein sequence: CAISERSLKDTGDTQYF.

V gene TRBV7-2 combines with J gene TRBJ2-3; D is uncertain. Deletions cut 5 bases from V and 6 bases from J, with 12 bases between. There are 13 residues in the CDR3. In germline, CDR1 is SGHTA, CDR2 FQGNSA. CDR3 region: CASSARLRDTQYF. The CDR3 coding sequence is TGTGCCAGCAGCGCCCGGTTGCGGGATACGCAGTATTTT.

In this sample, this clonotype turned up many times. V usage is TRBV4-1 and J usage is TRBJ2-5, with D unresolved. The CDR3 sequence is 17 residues long. Germline V gene lookup returns CDR1 MGHRA and CDR2 YSYEKL. V was clipped by 0 bases and J by 5 bases, with 19 bases between them. The CDR3 here is CASSQDVRTTPWETQYF. The CDR3 coding sequence is TGCGCCAGCAGCCAAGACGTCCGGACCACGCCGTGGGAGACCCAGTACTTC.

Sample share makes this clonotype medium-sized. The chain uses TRBV7-8 and TRBJ2-7, with TRBD2 matching over 7 bases. Germline V CDR1 and CDR2: SGHVS, FQNEAQ. Trimming cost V 5 bases and J 0 bases; bases outside gene matches: 10. The CDR3 spans 16 residues. The CDR3 sequence: CASSPGRGRSSYEQYF. CDR3 DNA sequence: TGTGCCAGCAGCCCTGGGCGGGGGAGAAGCTCCTACGAGCAGTACTTC.

This clonotype was counted ten times or more. J is TRBJ2-3 and V is TRBV6-2 or TRBV6-3; D is unresolved. Trimming removed 2 bases at V and 3 bases at J, with 9 bases between. In germline, CDR1 is MNHEY, CDR2 SVGEGT. The CDR3 contains 14 residues. The CDR3 DNA follows: TGTGCCAGCAGTTACGTGACAATTACAGATACGCAGTATTTT. This codes for CASSYVTITDTQYF.

Of note for this clonotype: A much larger clone lies a single base off, so this may be a read error. The J gene is TRBJ2-1, the V gene TRBV7-8, with 10 bases aligning to TRBD2. Germline V gene sequence: CDR1 SGHVS, CDR2 FQNEAQ. The CDR3 consists of 13 residues. The CDR3 coding sequence is TGTGCCAGCAGACAAGGACTAGCGGATGAGCGGTTCTTC. Translating it yields CASRQGLADERFF.

This clonotype was counted between two and nine times. The rearrangement joins TRBV7-3 to TRBJ1-1; a weak D match, TRBD1 (6 bases). The CDR3 has 13 residues. Trimming removed 5 bases from V and 5 bases from J, with 12 bases in between. Germline CDR1 is SGHTA and CDR2 is FQGTGA. CDR3 sequence: CASSRGGYTEAFF. CDR3 coding DNA: TGTGCCAGCAGCCGAGGGGGGTATACTGAAGCTTTCTTT.

As for this clonotype: Compared with germline, one end of the junction differs, possibly owing to a read error. This chain joins TRBV7-3 and TRBJ2-1; TRBD2 agrees at 7 bases. The end of the DNA is better explained by TRBJ2-7, so the J call may be wrong. This CDR3 has 15 residues. Germline values: CDR1 SGHTA, CDR2 FQGTGA. As DNA, the CDR3 is TGTGGCAGCAGCTTGGGGAGGGGAGCCGCAGATACGCAGTACTTC. This sequence encodes CGSSLGRGAADTQYF.

This clonotype was seen a few times. V usage is TRBV7-9 and J usage is TRBJ2-2; the D is unclear. The length of the CDR3 is 18 residues. V was pared by 4 bases and J by 4 bases, with 22 bases between. Germline CDR1 reads SEHNR; CDR2 reads FQNEAQ (reference sequence). In nucleotides, the CDR3 is TGTGCCAGCAGCTATCGCCAGCTGAGGCGGCGAAGCACCGGGGAGCTGTTTTTT. This sequence encodes CASSYRQLRRRSTGELFF. The full variable domain, with the rest looked up from reference TRBV7-9 and TRBJ2-2, is DTGVSQNPRHKITKRGQNVTFRCDPISEHNRLYWYRQTLGQGPEFLTYFQNEAQLEKSRLLSDRFSAERPKGSFSTLEIQRTEQGDSAMYLCASSYRQLRRRSTGELFFGEGSRLTVL.

By share, this clonotype counts as medium-sized (0.01 to 0.1%). The chain combines TRBV7-9 with TRBJ2-1; D possibly matches TRBD1 or TRBD2 (5 bases each). CDR3 length: 14 amino acids. V dropped 5 bases and J dropped 7 bases, with 15 bases sitting between them. Per germline, CDR1 SEHNR and CDR2 FQNEAQ (reference sequence). For the CDR3, the DNA is TGTGCCAGCAGCGCTCCTATGGGGGTGAATGAGCAGTTCTTC. Protein product: CASSAPMGVNEQFF.

The sample holds a few counts of this clonotype. In nucleotides, the CDR3 is TGTGCCAGCAGCCTCACAGGGGGCGGCAGCGAAAAACTGTTTTTT. This translates into CASSLTGGGSEKLFF. The chain couples TRBV7-9 to TRBJ1-4; 9 bases match TRBD1. Germline assignment: CDR1 SEHNR and CDR2 FQNEAQ (reference sequence). Trimming removed 5 bases from V and 8 bases from J; junction bases left unmatched: 9. The CDR3 loop spans 15 amino acids.

This chain joins TRBV7-3 and TRBJ2-3; 7 positions match TRBD2. V trimming: 5 bases; J trimming: 3 bases; junction bases outside the gene matches: 5. The CDR3 sequence is 14 residues long. CDR1 and CDR2 (germline): SGHTA, FQGTGA. Here the CDR3 reads CASSPGRITDTQYF. The DNA of the CDR3 is TGTGCCAGCAGCCCCGGGAGGATAACAGATACGCAGTATTTT. Full variable domain (missing parts from reference TRBV7-3 and TRBJ2-3): GAGVSQTPSNKVTEKGKYVELRCDPISGHTALYWYRQSLGQGPEFLIYFQGTGAADDSGLPNDRFFAVRPEGSVSTLKIQRTERGDSAVYLCASSPGRITDTQYFGPGTRLTVL.

CDR3: CASNSRPGTTYEQYF. CDR3 nucleotide sequence: TGTGCCAGCAACTCCAGACCCGGGACAACCTACGAGCAGTACTTC. V gene TRBV7-8 combines with J gene TRBJ2-5; a possible D gene is TRBD1 (6 bases). The DNA matches TRBJ2-7 better at its end, which makes the J call doubtful. This CDR3 region has 15 residues. Per germline, CDR1 SGHVS and CDR2 FQNEAQ.

CDR3 DNA sequence: TGTGCCAGCAGCTTAGGGACTACAGGGATCGAGCAGTACTTC. It is translated as CASSLGTTGIEQYF. V is TRBV7-2 and J is TRBJ2-7, with D perhaps given as TRBD1 or TRBD2 (6 bases each). The CDR3 is made up of 14 amino acids. Germline V gene lookup returns CDR1 SGHTA and CDR2 FQGNSA. V was cut by 1 base and J by 6 bases, with 13 bases left in between.

This chain links TRBV6-2 or TRBV6-3 with TRBJ2-1; 14 nucleotides line up with TRBD2. Losses at the gene ends were 4 bases for V and 6 bases for J; bases not matched to a gene: 8. Germline V gene lookup returns CDR1 MNHEY and CDR2 SVGEGT. This CDR3 contains 17 residues. CDR3: CASSSRLAGGPGNEQFF. CDR3 DNA: TGTGCCAGCAGTTCCCGACTAGCGGGAGGGCCAGGCAATGAGCAGTTCTTC.

This clonotype was counted at least ten times. The chain uses TRBV7-6 and TRBJ2-1; tentatively, D is TRBD2 (6 bases). From germline, CDR1 is SGHVS and CDR2 FNYEAQ. The CDR3 spans 15 residues. V lost 1 base and J lost 8, with 15 bases in between. Here the CDR3 DNA reads TGTGCCAGCAGCTTAGACGGGAGTTCCGCCGATGAGCAGTTCTTC. Translating gives CASSLDGSSADEQFF.

The chain employs TRBV11-3 and TRBJ2-2, with 9 bases identical to TRBD2. CDR3 length equals 16 residues. J was trimmed by 4 bases and V by 1 base; bases with no gene match: 4. Germline lookup yields CDR1 SGHNT and CDR2 YENEEA. Written as DNA, the CDR3 is TGTGCCAGCAGCTTAGGCGGGAGGGCCGGCACCGGGGAGCTGTTTTTT. This sequence encodes CASSLGGRAGTGELFF.

V and J are TRBV12-3 or TRBV12-4 and TRBJ2-5; 7 positions agree with TRBD1. The J call could be wrong; TRBJ1-1 is a better fit for the DNA end. CDR3 length: 13 amino acids. As DNA, the CDR3 is TGTGCCAGCAGCGCGACAGGGATCACTGAAGCTTTCTTT. It is translated as CASSATGITEAFF.

V is TRBV7-2 and J is TRBJ2-4; TRBD1 aligns across 8 bases. J was trimmed by 1 base and V by 9 bases; bases with no gene match: 14. CDR1 is SGHTA, CDR2 FQGNSA, per germline. The CDR3 length is 17 residues. The CDR3 loop is CASSVGLPGGAKNIQYF. The CDR3, as DNA: TGTGCCAGTAGCGTAGGTCTCCCAGGGGGCGCCAAAAACATTCAGTACTTC.

There are a few counts of this clonotype. This chain joins TRBV6-2 or TRBV6-3 and TRBJ2-3, with D unclear. Germline assignment: CDR1 MNHEY and CDR2 SVGEGT. Trimming pared 2 bases from V and 6 bases from J, leaving 9 bases between. This CDR3 has 13 amino acids. This CDR3 reads CASSYDEADTQYF. In DNA, the CDR3 is TGTGCCAGCAGTTACGATGAGGCTGATACGCAGTATTTT.

This sequence joins TRBV5-4 and TRBJ2-2; D unresolved. The germline V gene encodes CDR1 SGHNT and CDR2 YYREEE (reference sequence). V was shortened by 3 bases and J by 11 bases, with 11 bases between the two germline ends. The CDR3 extends over 12 amino acids. The CDR3 sequence is CASSWAWGELFF. The CDR3 DNA reads TGTGCCAGCAGCTGGGCGTGGGGTGAGCTGTTTTTT.

Points on this clonotype: The CDR3 carries no conserved terminal phenylalanine or tryptophan, so it likely arises from a read error. It is unclear where the CDR3 begins or ends on the DNA, so no DNA is shown, and the CDR3 is as TCRdb lists it. This chain links TRBV7-6 with TRBJ2-3; the table's D gene call, TRBD2, was not cross checked with the DNA. The germline V gene encodes CDR1 SGHVS and CDR2 FNYEAQ. The CDR3 length is 14 residues, termini included. CDR3 protein: CVSSSCWLWGDEGP.

The CDR3 loop is CASSPPRGQGHIQYF. The CDR3 DNA reads as TGTGCCAGCAGTCCCCCGAGGGGACAGGGCCACATTCAGTACTTC. The chain employs TRBV27 and TRBJ2-4, with 9 bases matching TRBD1. V lost 5 bases to trimming and J lost 8 bases; unmatched junction nucleotides: 10. Germline-derived CDR1 and CDR2 are MNHEY and SMNVEV (reference sequence). This CDR3 has 15 residues.